This T cell receptor (beta chain) derives from a study of OX40 agonist ivuxolimab in advanced cancers. For the study in its entirety: Ivuxolimab, which targeted the costimulatory receptor OX40 (CD134), was an agonistic, fully human IgG2 monoclonal antibody. Intravenous ivuxolimab was administered to patients every 2 weeks at six dose levels: 0.01, 0.1, 0.3, 1.5, 3 and 10 mg/kg. The monotherapy dose-escalation portion (N ≈ 56 patients) of the phase I ivuxolimab trial is reported in the paper. Partial responses occurred in three dose-escalation patients, of whom one had hepatocellular carcinoma and two had cutaneous melanoma. Patients were allowed to have had prior anti-PD-1, anti-PD-L1 or anti-CTLA-4 therapy, and 40% to 45% of the dose-escalation patients had been treated with checkpoint inhibitors. Among the roughly 50 dose-escalation patients, approximately 20 had hepatocellular carcinoma, some 15 melanoma, 9 renal cell carcinoma and 9 head and neck cancer. Peripheral TCRbeta sequencing was intended to test whether TCR sequence diversity was altered and clonal T-cell expansion was caused by ivuxolimab. In the dose-escalation cohort, 70% to 85% of patients were male, and the mean age was approximately 60 years, with a range of roughly 20 to 85.

About this clone itself: Its antigen target is currently unknown. No much larger clone exists at a distance of one base, and base qualities are not known.

The paper as a whole reports these results and caveats: Which antigens the clonally expanded peripheral T cells were specific for was not determined. In the 0.1-3.0 mg/kg groups, partial responders had among the lowest normalized peripheral clonal expansion, particularly in CD8+ T cells. After ivuxolimab, CD8+ T cells had more expanded clones than CD4+ T cells on average. Low levels of normalized T-cell clonal expansion were also seen in some patients who did not respond. At doses from 0.1 to 3.0 mg/kg, clonal expansion was seen in both CD4+ and CD8+ blood T cells between baseline and week 6.

Genomic DNA was isolated from the sorted cells so that the TCRbeta CDR3 region could be sequenced. The immunoSEQ Assay was used to sequence the TCRbeta CDR3 regions. Entries here come from immuneACCESS through TCRdb and include only in-frame sequences with V and J called. Some clones fail to appear in such tables; in the studies checked, an unresolved V gene covers under half of the shortfall, and the cause of the remainder is unknown. The sample data list tens of thousands of clones, and roughly 90% of these were observed just once. The ten largest clones represent 0.15% to 0.2% of the sample. The trial excluded patients who had a history of autoimmune disease or were on systemic immunosuppression. Peripheral blood for TCR sequencing was collected from all dose cohorts at baseline, on cycle 4 day 1, and on cycle 7 day 1. The samples were taken from a phase I, first-in-human, multicenter, open-label dose-escalation trial of ivuxolimab. Adults with locally advanced or metastatic head and neck squamous cell, hepatocellular, melanoma or renal cell carcinoma were enrolled in the trial. CD4+ and CD8+ T cells were sorted separately from peripheral blood before TCR sequencing.

This specimen was CD4+ or CD8+ T cells sorted from blood, taken in a trial of the OX40 agonist ivuxolimab. This sequence originates from an adult with an advanced solid tumor such as melanoma, head and neck, liver or kidney cancer.

The DNA sequence is TGTGCCAGTCTGGGACGGTCCGAGGACTATGGCTACACCTTC. Its product reads: CASLGRSEDYGYTF. The chain uses TRBV19 and TRBJ1-2; TRBD1 could be the D gene, as 5 bases match. As encoded in the germline V gene (reference sequence), CDR1 is LNHDA while CDR2 is SQIVND. The CDR3 numbers 14 residues from cysteine through phenylalanine. Only the CDR3 part of the read is kept: 42 bases, read in frame from the first base. Cut back by 8 bases and 3 bases, the V and J ends lie 16 bases apart.